This is a list of T cell receptor beta chains from one sample in a study of blood T cell repertoires in COVID-19. Only in-frame clones appear in the TCRdb table, and some are missing; sequencing was by immunoSEQ multiplex PCR. The sample holds over 400,000 clones, just over 85% seen once. The sequenced material came from peripheral blood. These receptor sequences come from a woman aged 25 to 39 with active or convalescent COVID-19. CDR3s include the opening cysteine and the closing phenylalanine or tryptophan.

>TRBV5-1|TRBJ2-1
CASSFFVAGGDGEQFF
>TRBV29-1|TRBJ2-1
CSVDGVAGEVSYNEQFF
>TRBV5-6|TRBJ1-3
CASSLPRLGQGSGNTIYF
>TRBV6-4|TRBJ2-1
CASSDSGGLADVNEQFF
>TRBV10-3|TRBJ2-6
CAISESLVLPSSGANVLTF
>TRBV10-3|TRBJ1-2
CAIWPGGTFGYTF
>TRBV6-5|TRBJ1-1
CASASTGFPPEAFF
>TRBV19|TRBJ1-5
CATKQGVGNQPQHF
>TRBV3-1/TRBV3-2|TRBJ2-5
CASSQASDRGWETQYF
>TRBV6-1|TRBJ2-7
CASSELTGWRLYEQYF
>TRBV19|TRBJ1-2
CASSPGTVYGYTF
>TRBV11-2|TRBJ2-3
CASSLEPGLDLTDTQYF
>TRBV10-2|TRBJ2-1
CASSDPQVVSSYNEQFF
>TRBV27|TRBJ2-7
CASSSLLAGIHRGQYF
>TRBV9|TRBJ2-1
CASSVTSRSSYNEQFF
>TRBV19|TRBJ2-3
CASSITGTGGTDTQYF
>TRBV5-1|TRBJ1-3
CASSQDQQGAPSGNTIYF
>TRBV6-2/TRBV6-3|TRBJ2-1
CASSSRGKNSYNEQFF
>TRBV21-1|TRBJ2-2
CASSHRAGGGNGELFF
>TRBV11-1|TRBJ2-7
CASSRLESYEQYF
>TRBV25-1|TRBJ2-7
CASSDPLSGRDYEQYF
>TRBV10-3|TRBJ2-7
CAIREPGQVYEQYF
>TRBV19|TRBJ2-3
CASSTRGTDTQYF
>TRBV2|TRBJ2-3
CASTLRERPDTQYF
>TRBV5-1|TRBJ2-1
CASSLGSGLAVGEQFF
>TRBV6-6|TRBJ1-1
CASSPTGGGTEAFF
>TRBV2|TRBJ1-2
CASSDLNRVGGYTF
>TRBV1|TRBJ2-5
CTSSQERLAQETQYF
>TRBV5-6|TRBJ2-1
CASSFIAGVSSYNEQFF
>TRBV6-4|TRBJ1-6
CASSVDRENSPLHF
>TRBV7-7|TRBJ2-1
CASSLGLSSYNEQFF
>TRBV29-1|TRBJ1-1
CSARGQGMNTEAFF
>TRBV6-5|TRBJ2-7
CASSYDRGSSYEQYF
>TRBV18|TRBJ2-5
CASSPNAGQETQYF
>TRBV5-1|TRBJ2-5
CASKIGVAGEGETQYF
>TRBV5-1|TRBJ2-7
CASSLEGQGSSEQYF
>TRBV3-1/TRBV3-2|TRBJ1-1
CASSQAGTVNTEAFF
>TRBV7-9|TRBJ2-7
CASSLRDSLGEQYF
>TRBV11-2|TRBJ2-7
CASSLEAKGGRQYF
>TRBV6-1|TRBJ2-2
CASSGTSGGNTGELFF
>TRBV6-1|TRBJ1-3
CASSSRTHLADTIYF
>TRBV27|TRBJ2-7
CASQREGTSYEQYF
>TRBV4-1|TRBJ2-3
CASSLKGPAGKRTDTQYF
>TRBV14|TRBJ2-1
CASSGTSGDNEQFF
>TRBV2|TRBJ2-3
CASSDRQGRTDTQYF
>TRBV7-9|TRBJ1-2
CASSHGVADGYTF
>TRBV4-1|TRBJ1-3
CASSQDIETGGERNTIYF